The 10 T cell receptor beta chains below come from one sample, sequenced in a study of vaccination effects on CD4 cells after COVID-19. Generated by immunoSEQ multiplex PCR, the TCRdb table keeps only in-frame clones and is missing some. The data show 25,000 or so clones, 70% to 75% seen once. Expansion with viral peptide pools was applied to antigen-specific CD4+ T cells by the ViraFEST assay prior to sequencing. Researchers isolated CD4+ T cells once 9 to 11 days of culture had elapsed. Of the BNT162b2 and mRNA-1273 vaccines, participants received two doses of one or the other. No antigen has been assigned to these receptors. This sample comprised CD4+ T cells from PBMCs cultured with SARS-CoV-2 spike peptides, obtained after COVID-19 vaccination. The source of these receptors is a human donor who received a COVID-19 vaccine.

About this clone itself: Sequence at one end of the junction differs from germline and may be a read error. V is TRBV23-1 and J is TRBJ2-6; D uncertain. TRBV23-1 is an ORF for which the function is uncertain. The CDR3 consists of 15 residues. Written as DNA, the CDR3 is TGCGCCAGCAGTAAATCGGCCCCCGGGGCCAACGTCCTGACTTTC. This encodes CASSKSAPGANVLTF.

The CDR3 reads CASTRNPGVGTYNEQFF. CDR3 nucleotide sequence: TGTGCCAGCACTCGTAATCCCGGAGTGGGGACCTACAATGAGCAGTTCTTC. This chain links TRBV6-6 with TRBJ2-1; D is unclear. V was shortened by 7 bases and J by 2 bases, with 21 bases between the two germline ends. From germline, CDR1 is MNHNY and CDR2 SVGAGI (reference sequence). The CDR3 is 17 amino acids.

This chain links TRBV7-2 with TRBJ2-3; D call uncertain. Germline CDR1 SGHTA, CDR2 FQGNSA. This CDR3 has 14 residues. With 4 bases removed from V and 0 bases from J, the gap between germline ends came to 8 bases. The DNA for the CDR3 is TGTGCCAGCAGCTCGCTGAGAAGCACAGATACGCAGTATTTT. It specifies CASSSLRSTDTQYF.

This clone was seen a handful of times. The chain couples TRBV4-1 to TRBJ2-7, with D perhaps matching TRBD1 (5 bases). CDR1 and CDR2 (germline): MGHRA, YSYEKL. The V end lost 0 bases, the J end lost 5 bases, and 14 bases lay between the germline ends. The CDR3 sequence is 15 residues long. The CDR3 sequence is CASSQDQGLWDEQYF. DNA of the CDR3: TGCGCCAGCAGCCAAGATCAGGGCTTGTGGGACGAGCAGTACTTC.

This clone was seen a handful of times. The genes are TRBV6-5 and TRBJ1-2; 11 bases map to TRBD1. The CDR3 covers 14 residues. The germline gives CDR1 MNHEY, CDR2 SVGAGI. With 8 bases clipped from V and 7 bases from J, the junction kept 9 bases outside the gene matches. In DNA, the CDR3 is TGTGCCAGCGCAACCGGGACAGGGGGTGCTGGCTACACCTTC. As protein: CASATGTGGAGYTF.

This chain's CDR3 is CASSHRGGVSNYGYTF. DNA of the CDR3: TGTGCCAGCAGCCATCGCGGGGGGGTTTCTAACTATGGCTACACCTTC. The chain combines TRBV3-1 (or the pseudogene TRBV3-2) with TRBJ1-2, with D possibly TRBD1 on 5 matching bases. Trimming shortened V by 3 bases and J by 0 bases, and 14 bases separated the two germline ends. The germline CDR1 and CDR2 sequences are LGHDT and YNNKEL (reference sequence). The length of the CDR3 is 16 residues.

The chain recombines TRBV6-4 with TRBJ2-2, with TRBD2 identical over 11 bases. The CDR3 loop spans 15 amino acids. J lost 6 bases, V lost 0 bases, and 0 bases had no gene match. Germline CDR1 reads MRHNA; CDR2 reads SNTAGT. CDR3 DNA sequence: TGTGCCAGCAGTGACTCACTAGCGGGGGCCGGGGAGCTGTTTTTT. It specifies CASSDSLAGAGELFF.

To note about this clone: Within the sample, other DNA sequences also encode this same CDR3. The chain employs TRBV15 and TRBJ1-5; D is unclear. V was clipped by 0 bases and J by 3 bases, with 0 bases between them. The CDR3 covers 12 residues. Germline CDR1 is LNHNV and CDR2 is YYDKDF (reference sequence). The CDR3 spells CATSRDNQPQHF. The CDR3 DNA follows: TGTGCCACCAGCAGAGACAATCAGCCCCAGCATTTT.

The chain has TRBV3-1 (or the pseudogene TRBV3-2) and TRBJ1-2; weak D call: TRBD1 (5 bases). CDR1 and CDR2 from the germline V gene are LGHDT and YNNKEL (reference sequence). The CDR3 sequence is 16 residues long. V was shortened by 5 bases and J by 3 bases, with 19 bases between the two germline ends. The CDR3 loop reads CASSSIRQTAHYGYTF. Here the CDR3 DNA reads TGTGCCAGCAGCTCGATACGACAGACAGCCCACTATGGCTACACCTTC.

This rearrangement joins TRBV9 to TRBJ1-4, with 8 positions matching TRBD1. Per germline, CDR1 SGDLS and CDR2 YYNGEE. The J segment lost 4 bases and the V segment lost 7 bases, leaving 3 bases of the junction unmatched. CDR3 length: 13 amino acids. CDR3 loop: CASGTGDNEKLFF. CDR3 nucleotide sequence: TGTGCCAGCGGGACAGGCGATAATGAAAAACTGTTTTTT.